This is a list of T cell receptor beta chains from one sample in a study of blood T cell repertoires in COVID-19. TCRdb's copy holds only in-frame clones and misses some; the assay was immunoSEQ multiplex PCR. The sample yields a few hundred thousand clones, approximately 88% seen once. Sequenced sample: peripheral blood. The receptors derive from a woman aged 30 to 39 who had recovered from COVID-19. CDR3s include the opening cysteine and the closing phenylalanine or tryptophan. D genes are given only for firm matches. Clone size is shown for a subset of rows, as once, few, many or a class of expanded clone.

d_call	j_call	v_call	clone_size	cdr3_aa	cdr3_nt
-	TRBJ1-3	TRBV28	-	CASTTGLSGNTIYF	TGTGCCAGCACCACCGGACTTTCTGGAAACACCATATATTTT
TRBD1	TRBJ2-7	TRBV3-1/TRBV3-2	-	CAATGQGSYEQYF	TGTGCCGCGACGGGACAGGGGTCCTACGAGCAGTACTTC
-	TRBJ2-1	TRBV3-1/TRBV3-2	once	CASSQDLDRTAQFF	TGTGCCAGCAGCCAAGATCTAGATAGGACAGCCCAGTTCTTC
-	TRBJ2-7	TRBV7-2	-	CASSLISVSYEQYF	TGTGCCAGCAGCTTAATATCGGTCTCCTACGAGCAGTACTTC
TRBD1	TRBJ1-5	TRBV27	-	CASSSPGTGLNQPQHF	TGTGCCAGCAGTTCTCCCGGGACAGGCCTCAATCAGCCCCAGCATTTT
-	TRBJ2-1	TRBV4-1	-	CASSQDRGREEQFF	TGCGCCAGCAGCCAAGATAGAGGCAGGGAAGAGCAGTTCTTC
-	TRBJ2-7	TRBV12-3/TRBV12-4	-	CATQREFGYEQYF	TGTGCCACCCAACGGGAGTTCGGGTACGAGCAGTACTTC
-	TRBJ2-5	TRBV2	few	CASGQGEETQYF	TGTGCCAGCGGGCAGGGTGAAGAGACCCAGTACTTC
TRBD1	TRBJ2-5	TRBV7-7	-	CASSLVTGGETQYF	TGTGCCAGCAGCTTAGTGACAGGGGGAGAGACCCAGTACTTC
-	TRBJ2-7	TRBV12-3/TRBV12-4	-	CASSGQATYEQYF	TGTGCCAGCAGTGGGCAGGCCACCTACGAGCAGTACTTC
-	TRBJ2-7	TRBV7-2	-	CASSLGGAPYEQYF	TGTGCCAGCAGCTTGGGCGGGGCCCCCTACGAGCAGTACTTC
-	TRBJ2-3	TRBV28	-	CASSPYRATQYF	TGTGCCAGCAGTCCCTACAGGGCCACGCAGTATTTT
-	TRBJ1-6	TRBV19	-	CASSTHLGGAKNSPLHF	TGTGCCAGTAGTACCCACCTGGGGGGGGCGAAGAATTCACCCCTCCACTTT
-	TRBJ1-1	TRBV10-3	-	CAISETGTNTEAFF	TGTGCCATCAGTGAAACAGGGACGAACACTGAAGCTTTCTTT
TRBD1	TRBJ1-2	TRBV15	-	CATSPGQGFGYTF	TGTGCCACCAGCCCGGGACAGGGGTTTGGCTACACCTTC
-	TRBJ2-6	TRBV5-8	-	CASTLGANVLTF	TGTGCCAGCACGTTGGGGGCCAACGTCCTGACTTTC
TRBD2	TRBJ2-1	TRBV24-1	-	CATSDLPPRGRAEQFF	TGTGCCACCAGTGATTTGCCCCCTCGGGGGAGGGCTGAGCAGTTCTTC